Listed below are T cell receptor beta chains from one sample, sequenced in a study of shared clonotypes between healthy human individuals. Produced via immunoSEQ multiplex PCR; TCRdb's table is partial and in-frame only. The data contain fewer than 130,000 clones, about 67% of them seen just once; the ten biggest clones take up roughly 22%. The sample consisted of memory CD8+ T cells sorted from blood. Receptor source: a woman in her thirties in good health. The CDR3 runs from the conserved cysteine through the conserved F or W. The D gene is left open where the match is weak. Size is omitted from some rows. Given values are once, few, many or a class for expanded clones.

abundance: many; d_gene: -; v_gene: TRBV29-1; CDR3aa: CSVGYGESSYNEQFF
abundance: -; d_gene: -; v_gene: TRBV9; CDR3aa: CASSVAWGSTEAFF
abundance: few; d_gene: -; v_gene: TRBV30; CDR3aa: CAWSYHSGTGELFF
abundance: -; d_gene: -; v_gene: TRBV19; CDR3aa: CASSMALGANEQFF
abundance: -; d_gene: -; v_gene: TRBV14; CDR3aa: CASSQAGIYGYTF
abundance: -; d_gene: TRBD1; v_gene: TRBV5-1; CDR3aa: CASSLAGTGSYEQYF
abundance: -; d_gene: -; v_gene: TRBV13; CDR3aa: CASSHALAAGLDEQYF
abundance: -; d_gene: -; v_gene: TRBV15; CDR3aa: CATSRDRDMNNQPQHF
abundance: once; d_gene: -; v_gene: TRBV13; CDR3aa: CASSLDEILTEAFF
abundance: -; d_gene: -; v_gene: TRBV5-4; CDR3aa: CASSLSERRRELFF
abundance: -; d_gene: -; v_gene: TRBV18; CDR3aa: CASSPLGRGGNTEAFF
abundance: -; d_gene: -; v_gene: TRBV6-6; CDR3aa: CASSRLGPASTDTQYF
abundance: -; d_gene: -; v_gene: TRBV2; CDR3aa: CASRPRPSEGDYGYTF
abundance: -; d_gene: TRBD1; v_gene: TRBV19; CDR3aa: CASSIRQGSYGNQPQHF
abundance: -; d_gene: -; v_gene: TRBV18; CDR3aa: CASSPRDVPYEQYF
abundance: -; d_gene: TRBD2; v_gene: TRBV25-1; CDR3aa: CASSDPSSGRESYNEQFF
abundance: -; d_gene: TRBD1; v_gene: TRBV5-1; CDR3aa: CASSLDRGSYNEQFF
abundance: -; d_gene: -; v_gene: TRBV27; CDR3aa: CASSTIFYGPNYGYTF
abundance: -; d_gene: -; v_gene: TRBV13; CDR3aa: CASSSPTGKGEKLFF
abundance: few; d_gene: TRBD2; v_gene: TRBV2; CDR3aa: CASSLAGKDEQYF
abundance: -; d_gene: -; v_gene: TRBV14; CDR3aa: CASMGSETYEQYF
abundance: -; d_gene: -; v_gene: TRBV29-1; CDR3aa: CSGRKADTQYF
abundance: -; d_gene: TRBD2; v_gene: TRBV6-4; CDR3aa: CASSRLAGEKDTQYF
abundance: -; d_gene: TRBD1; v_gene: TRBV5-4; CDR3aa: CASSLNGRGQLYEQYF
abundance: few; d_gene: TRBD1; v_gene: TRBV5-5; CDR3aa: CASNRRGQGHTGELFF
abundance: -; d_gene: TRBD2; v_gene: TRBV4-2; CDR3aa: CASSQDFGLPRGDEQFF
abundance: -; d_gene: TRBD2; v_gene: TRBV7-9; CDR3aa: CASSLGYIAGSSYNEQFF
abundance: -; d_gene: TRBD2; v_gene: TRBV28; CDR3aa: CASRGLAAHTDTQYF
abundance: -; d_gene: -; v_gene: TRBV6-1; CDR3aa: CASSEALSQRSSGYTF
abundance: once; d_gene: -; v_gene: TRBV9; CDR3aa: CASSVVSIGWYRFGEKLFF
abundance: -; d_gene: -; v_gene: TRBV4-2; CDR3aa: CASSTMRVTGELFF
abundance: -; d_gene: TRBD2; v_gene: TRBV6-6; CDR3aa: CASSDSGGGGTDTQYF
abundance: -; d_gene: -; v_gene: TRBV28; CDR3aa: CASSFERAEAFF
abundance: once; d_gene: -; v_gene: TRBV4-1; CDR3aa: CASSQYKVTAFYEQYF
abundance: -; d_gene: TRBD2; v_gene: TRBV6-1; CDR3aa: CASSARPGGQFF
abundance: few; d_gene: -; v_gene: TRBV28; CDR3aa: CASQDTYEQYF
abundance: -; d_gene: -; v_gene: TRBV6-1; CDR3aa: CASRTASYEQYF
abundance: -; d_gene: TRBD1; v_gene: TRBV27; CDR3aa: CASSQTGGLAPQHF
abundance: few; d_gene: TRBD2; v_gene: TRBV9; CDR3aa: CASSPRLAGVTGELFF
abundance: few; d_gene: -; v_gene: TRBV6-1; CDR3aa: CASSEKEAGGNTIYF
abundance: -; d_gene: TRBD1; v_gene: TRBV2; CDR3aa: CAIHWTGVGTQYF
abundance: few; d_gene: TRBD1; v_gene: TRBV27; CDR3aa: CASRNRGEYTEAFF
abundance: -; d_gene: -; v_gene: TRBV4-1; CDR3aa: CASSQEPLRYEQYF
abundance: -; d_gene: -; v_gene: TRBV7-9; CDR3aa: CATRRGGGDMGTEAFF
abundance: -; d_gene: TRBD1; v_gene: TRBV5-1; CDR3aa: CASSFTGTGGLNEQFF
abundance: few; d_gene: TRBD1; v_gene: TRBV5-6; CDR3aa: CASGQGVTRETQYF
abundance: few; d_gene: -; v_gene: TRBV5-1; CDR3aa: CASSYEGAEAFF
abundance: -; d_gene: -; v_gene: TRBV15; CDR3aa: CATSRDEVLGKVRRAQYF
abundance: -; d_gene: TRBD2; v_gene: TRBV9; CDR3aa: CASSVVAGGLSNEQFF
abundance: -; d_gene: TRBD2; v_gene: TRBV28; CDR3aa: CASSRDLAGGYEQYF
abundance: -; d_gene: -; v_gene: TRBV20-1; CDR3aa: CSAARGQPQHF
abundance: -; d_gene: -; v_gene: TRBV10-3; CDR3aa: CAIRGTSYGYTF
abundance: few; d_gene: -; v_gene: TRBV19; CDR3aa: CASSTGVGPGETQYF
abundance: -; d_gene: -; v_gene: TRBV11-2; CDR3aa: CASSPNIGRSGNTIYF
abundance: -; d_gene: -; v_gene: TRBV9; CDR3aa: CASSVVSTDTQYF